These T cell receptor beta chains were read from a single sample in a study of T cell responses to AZD1222 COVID-19 vaccine. Only in-frame clones appear in the TCRdb table, and some are missing; sequencing was by immunoSEQ multiplex PCR. The top ten hold about 20% of the sample, which has tens of thousands of clones, roughly 93% seen once. Sample: peripheral blood, taken on day 0 of AZD1222 vaccination. All receptors derive from an adult in good health. CDR3s include the opening cysteine and the closing phenylalanine or tryptophan. The D gene is left open where the match is weak. Expanded clones are given a class, and other clones once, few, many or no size at all.

clone size: -; D gene: -; J gene: TRBJ1-2; V gene: TRBV6-5; CDR3 protein: CASRPGGNYGYTF; CDR3 DNA: TGTGCCAGCAGGCCCGGGGGAAACTATGGCTACACCTTC
clone size: -; D gene: -; J gene: TRBJ1-5; V gene: TRBV15; CDR3 protein: CATSPGGTRNPNQPQHF; CDR3 DNA: TGTGCCACCAGCCCTGGCGGCACGCGCAATCCGAATCAGCCCCAGCATTTT
clone size: -; D gene: -; J gene: TRBJ2-7; V gene: TRBV19; CDR3 protein: CASSGPGASTTYEQYF; CDR3 DNA: TGTGCCAGTAGTGGGCCAGGGGCGTCAACCACCTACGAGCAGTACTTC
clone size: -; D gene: -; J gene: TRBJ2-1; V gene: TRBV3-1/TRBV3-2; CDR3 protein: CASSQTVEQFF; CDR3 DNA: TGTGCCAGCAGCCAAACGGTGGAGCAGTTCTTC
clone size: -; D gene: -; J gene: TRBJ1-1; V gene: TRBV18; CDR3 protein: CASSPIQVTDSYTEAFF; CDR3 DNA: TGTGCCAGCTCACCCATACAAGTGACAGATTCATACACTGAAGCTTTCTTT
clone size: -; D gene: -; J gene: TRBJ1-5; V gene: TRBV7-2; CDR3 protein: CASSSALLGSDQPQHF; CDR3 DNA: TGTGCCAGCAGCTCCGCCCTTCTGGGGTCCGATCAGCCCCAGCATTTT
clone size: -; D gene: TRBD2; J gene: TRBJ2-3; V gene: TRBV7-2; CDR3 protein: CASSLVSGGADTQYF; CDR3 DNA: TGTGCCAGCAGCTTAGTTAGCGGGGGGGCGGATACGCAGTATTTT
clone size: -; D gene: -; J gene: TRBJ1-2; V gene: TRBV12-3/TRBV12-4; CDR3 protein: CASSLGQNYGYTF; CDR3 DNA: TGTGCCAGCAGTTTAGGGCAGAACTATGGCTACACCTTC
clone size: -; D gene: -; J gene: TRBJ2-1; V gene: TRBV5-6; CDR3 protein: CASSLKEIPYNEQFF; CDR3 DNA: TGTGCCAGCAGCTTGAAGGAAATCCCCTACAATGAGCAGTTCTTC
clone size: -; D gene: -; J gene: TRBJ1-1; V gene: TRBV4-3; CDR3 protein: CASSQESGGFTEAFF; CDR3 DNA: TGCGCCAGCAGCCAAGAAAGCGGGGGCTTCACTGAAGCTTTCTTT
clone size: -; D gene: TRBD1; J gene: TRBJ2-7; V gene: TRBV30; CDR3 protein: CAWEGTGPYEQYF; CDR3 DNA: TGTGCCTGGGAAGGGACAGGACCGTACGAGCAGTACTTC
clone size: -; D gene: -; J gene: TRBJ1-5; V gene: TRBV2; CDR3 protein: CASSERQAGWGPQHF; CDR3 DNA: TGTGCCAGCAGTGAACGGCAGGCGGGATGGGGGCCCCAGCATTTT
clone size: -; D gene: -; J gene: TRBJ1-2; V gene: TRBV9; CDR3 protein: CASSVAVGGLGGYTF; CDR3 DNA: TGTGCCAGCAGCGTAGCGGTAGGGGGGCTAGGTGGCTACACCTTC
clone size: -; D gene: TRBD2; J gene: TRBJ2-7; V gene: TRBV13; CDR3 protein: CASSYAGTSGYEQYF; CDR3 DNA: TGTGCCAGCAGCTACGCCGGGACTAGCGGGTACGAGCAGTACTTC
clone size: -; D gene: -; J gene: TRBJ1-2; V gene: TRBV7-2; CDR3 protein: CASSNRQYGYTF; CDR3 DNA: TGTGCCAGCAGCAACCGACAGTATGGCTACACCTTC
clone size: few; D gene: -; J gene: TRBJ1-1; V gene: TRBV7-8; CDR3 protein: CASSPDSYRYTEAFF; CDR3 DNA: TGTGCCAGCAGCCCCGACTCCTACCGATACACTGAAGCTTTCTTT
clone size: -; D gene: -; J gene: TRBJ1-2; V gene: TRBV5-4; CDR3 protein: CASSLGQGSYGYTF; CDR3 DNA: TGTGCCAGCAGCTTGGGTCAGGGGAGCTATGGCTACACCTTC
clone size: -; D gene: TRBD2; J gene: TRBJ2-2; V gene: TRBV16; CDR3 protein: CASSQIGRGNTGELFF; CDR3 DNA: TGTGCCAGCAGCCAAATCGGGAGGGGGAACACCGGGGAGCTGTTTTTT
clone size: -; D gene: TRBD1; J gene: TRBJ2-7; V gene: TRBV19; CDR3 protein: CASSTARDRAYEQYF; CDR3 DNA: TGTGCCAGTAGTACTGCCAGGGACAGGGCCTACGAGCAGTACTTC
clone size: -; D gene: -; J gene: TRBJ2-2; V gene: TRBV6-2/TRBV6-3; CDR3 protein: CASSYFTRTGELFF; CDR3 DNA: TGTGCCAGCAGTTACTTTACACGGACCGGGGAGCTGTTTTTT
clone size: once; D gene: TRBD1; J gene: TRBJ2-1; V gene: TRBV5-1; CDR3 protein: CASSSRTGGAGGEQFF; CDR3 DNA: TGCGCCAGCAGTTCACGGACAGGGGGCGCCGGGGGTGAGCAGTTCTTC
clone size: -; D gene: -; J gene: TRBJ1-1; V gene: TRBV5-1; CDR3 protein: CASSFNSNTEAFF; CDR3 DNA: TGCGCCAGCAGCTTCAACTCGAACACTGAAGCTTTCTTT
clone size: -; D gene: TRBD2; J gene: TRBJ2-3; V gene: TRBV7-2; CDR3 protein: CASIIGAGYGDTQYF; CDR3 DNA: TGTGCCAGCATCATCGGAGCGGGGTACGGCGATACGCAGTATTTT
clone size: -; D gene: -; J gene: TRBJ1-6; V gene: TRBV5-6; CDR3 protein: CASSLGQAGSYNSPLHF; CDR3 DNA: TGTGCCAGCAGCTTGGGACAGGCGGGCTCCTATAATTCACCCCTCCACTTT
clone size: -; D gene: TRBD2; J gene: TRBJ2-7; V gene: TRBV7-2; CDR3 protein: CASSIGLAATYEQYF; CDR3 DNA: TGTGCCAGCAGCATCGGACTAGCGGCAACCTACGAGCAGTACTTC
clone size: -; D gene: -; J gene: TRBJ1-3; V gene: TRBV5-8; CDR3 protein: CASSFGQGQNTIYF; CDR3 DNA: TGTGCCAGCAGCTTTGGGCAGGGTCAAAACACCATATATTTT
clone size: -; D gene: TRBD2; J gene: TRBJ2-7; V gene: TRBV14; CDR3 protein: CASSPRLAGGSEQYF; CDR3 DNA: TGTGCCAGCAGCCCGCGACTAGCGGGGGGGAGTGAGCAGTACTTC
clone size: -; D gene: -; J gene: TRBJ1-1; V gene: TRBV5-4; CDR3 protein: CASSLPTRSAAFF; CDR3 DNA: TGTGCCAGCAGCTTGCCGACGAGGTCAGCGGCTTTCTTT
clone size: -; D gene: -; J gene: TRBJ1-3; V gene: TRBV6-5; CDR3 protein: CASSYGAGAGNTIYF; CDR3 DNA: TGTGCCAGCAGTTACGGCGCAGGGGCGGGAAACACCATATATTTT
clone size: -; D gene: -; J gene: TRBJ2-3; V gene: TRBV30; CDR3 protein: CAWSVGDPRHF; CDR3 DNA: TGTGCCTGGAGTGTAGGGGACCCTAGGCATTTT
clone size: -; D gene: -; J gene: TRBJ2-3; V gene: TRBV27; CDR3 protein: CASSNQRGDTQYF; CDR3 DNA: TGTGCCAGCAGTAACCAACGGGGAGATACGCAGTATTTT
clone size: -; D gene: -; J gene: TRBJ1-5; V gene: TRBV24-1; CDR3 protein: CATNDGGSNQPQHF; CDR3 DNA: TGTGCCACCAATGATGGGGGGAGCAATCAGCCCCAGCATTTT
clone size: -; D gene: -; J gene: TRBJ2-7; V gene: TRBV20-1; CDR3 protein: CSASFPYSSSYEQYF; CDR3 DNA: TGCAGTGCTAGTTTTCCGTACTCGAGCTCCTACGAGCAGTACTTC
clone size: -; D gene: TRBD2; J gene: TRBJ2-7; V gene: TRBV5-1; CDR3 protein: CASSRTGLGYYEQYF; CDR3 DNA: TGCGCCAGCAGCCGGACCGGACTAGGATACTACGAGCAGTACTTC
clone size: -; D gene: TRBD1; J gene: TRBJ1-5; V gene: TRBV27; CDR3 protein: CASSYKGDREWPQHF; CDR3 DNA: TGTGCCAGCAGCTACAAGGGAGACAGGGAGTGGCCCCAGCATTTT
clone size: -; D gene: TRBD1; J gene: TRBJ2-7; V gene: TRBV6-2/TRBV6-3; CDR3 protein: CASSTRQGATFYEQYF; CDR3 DNA: TGTGCCAGCAGTACCCGGCAGGGGGCCACGTTCTACGAGCAGTACTTC
clone size: -; D gene: TRBD1; J gene: TRBJ1-3; V gene: TRBV11-3; CDR3 protein: CASSLTTGDSGNTIYF; CDR3 DNA: TGTGCCAGCAGCTTGACCACAGGGGACTCTGGAAACACCATATATTTT
clone size: -; D gene: -; J gene: TRBJ1-1; V gene: TRBV7-2; CDR3 protein: CASSLGTMGPTEAFF; CDR3 DNA: TGTGCCAGCAGCTTAGGCACGATGGGGCCCACTGAAGCTTTCTTT
clone size: -; D gene: -; J gene: TRBJ1-2; V gene: TRBV19; CDR3 protein: CASSVGEVYGYTF; CDR3 DNA: TGTGCCAGTAGTGTCGGGGAAGTCTATGGCTACACCTTC
clone size: -; D gene: -; J gene: TRBJ1-2; V gene: TRBV14; CDR3 protein: CASSHLQGGYGYTF; CDR3 DNA: TGTGCCAGCAGCCATTTACAGGGTGGCTATGGCTACACCTTC
clone size: few; D gene: TRBD1; J gene: TRBJ2-7; V gene: TRBV7-9; CDR3 protein: CASSLDRGREQYF; CDR3 DNA: TGTGCCAGCAGCTTGGACAGGGGGCGCGAGCAGTACTTC
clone size: -; D gene: TRBD1; J gene: TRBJ1-1; V gene: TRBV7-9; CDR3 protein: CASSQTGAGNTEAFF; CDR3 DNA: TGTGCCAGCAGCCAAACAGGGGCGGGGAACACTGAAGCTTTCTTT
clone size: -; D gene: -; J gene: TRBJ1-5; V gene: TRBV6-2/TRBV6-3; CDR3 protein: CASSSVGNQPQHF; CDR3 DNA: TGTGCCAGCAGTTCTGTCGGGAATCAGCCCCAGCATTTT
clone size: -; D gene: TRBD1; J gene: TRBJ2-3; V gene: TRBV9; CDR3 protein: CASSGDRVGADTQYF; CDR3 DNA: TGTGCCAGCAGCGGGGACAGGGTCGGAGCAGATACGCAGTATTTT
clone size: -; D gene: -; J gene: TRBJ1-5; V gene: TRBV7-9; CDR3 protein: CASSSQTDSNQPQHF; CDR3 DNA: TGTGCCAGCAGCTCCCAGACAGATAGCAATCAGCCCCAGCATTTT
clone size: -; D gene: -; J gene: TRBJ2-3; V gene: TRBV18; CDR3 protein: CASSPPTVDTQYF; CDR3 DNA: TGTGCCAGCTCACCCCCGACTGTAGATACGCAGTATTTT
clone size: -; D gene: TRBD1; J gene: TRBJ1-4; V gene: TRBV5-5; CDR3 protein: CASSDTPGQGAREKKLFF; CDR3 DNA: TGTGCCAGCAGCGATACACCGGGACAGGGGGCGCGGGAGAAGAAACTGTTTTTT
clone size: -; D gene: -; J gene: TRBJ2-7; V gene: TRBV11-3; CDR3 protein: CASSQNQGGLGEQYF; CDR3 DNA: TGTGCCAGCAGCCAGAACCAGGGGGGGCTTGGCGAGCAGTACTTC
clone size: -; D gene: -; J gene: TRBJ1-5; V gene: TRBV2; CDR3 protein: CASSVNTGFNQPQHF; CDR3 DNA: TGTGCCAGCAGTGTGAACACAGGGTTCAATCAGCCCCAGCATTTT
clone size: -; D gene: TRBD1; J gene: TRBJ2-2; V gene: TRBV7-2; CDR3 protein: CASTGTGGVFF; CDR3 DNA: TGTGCCAGCACAGGGACAGGGGGGGTGTTTTTT
clone size: -; D gene: TRBD1; J gene: TRBJ1-4; V gene: TRBV6-5; CDR3 protein: CASSSTGADEKLFF; CDR3 DNA: TGTGCCAGCAGTTCGACAGGGGCGGATGAAAAACTGTTTTTT
clone size: -; D gene: -; J gene: TRBJ1-2; V gene: TRBV7-6; CDR3 protein: CASSLGPKTDYGYTF; CDR3 DNA: TGTGCCAGCAGCTTAGGTCCAAAAACGGACTATGGCTACACCTTC
clone size: -; D gene: -; J gene: TRBJ1-6; V gene: TRBV7-2; CDR3 protein: CASSLVGVNNSPLHF; CDR3 DNA: TGTGCCAGCAGCTTAGTCGGCGTCAATAATTCACCCCTCCACTTT
clone size: once; D gene: -; J gene: TRBJ1-6; V gene: TRBV6-5; CDR3 protein: CASSYSIPNRVSPLHF; CDR3 DNA: TGTGCCAGCAGTTACTCGATACCAAATCGTGTGTCACCCCTCCACTTT
clone size: -; D gene: TRBD1; J gene: TRBJ1-5; V gene: TRBV3-1/TRBV3-2; CDR3 protein: CASSRGQGGNQPQHF; CDR3 DNA: TGTGCCAGCAGCCGGGGACAGGGTGGCAATCAGCCCCAGCATTTT
clone size: -; D gene: -; J gene: TRBJ2-7; V gene: TRBV18; CDR3 protein: CASSEGVHHEQYF; CDR3 DNA: TGTGCCAGCTCAGAAGGGGTTCACCACGAGCAGTACTTC
clone size: -; D gene: -; J gene: TRBJ1-3; V gene: TRBV12-5; CDR3 protein: CASGLVRLVQSGNTIYF; CDR3 DNA: TGTGCTAGTGGTTTGGTACGGTTAGTCCAGTCTGGAAACACCATATATTTT
clone size: -; D gene: TRBD1; J gene: TRBJ2-7; V gene: TRBV4-3; CDR3 protein: CASSQGRQGPSSYEQYF; CDR3 DNA: TGCGCCAGCAGCCAAGGCCGACAGGGGCCTAGCTCCTACGAGCAGTACTTC
clone size: -; D gene: -; J gene: TRBJ1-1; V gene: TRBV3-1/TRBV3-2; CDR3 protein: CASRGSASNTEAFF; CDR3 DNA: TGTGCCAGCCGGGGTAGCGCTTCGAACACTGAAGCTTTCTTT
clone size: once; D gene: TRBD1; J gene: TRBJ1-5; V gene: TRBV12-3/TRBV12-4; CDR3 protein: CASTPQGNQPQHF; CDR3 DNA: TGTGCCAGCACCCCACAGGGGAATCAGCCCCAGCATTTT